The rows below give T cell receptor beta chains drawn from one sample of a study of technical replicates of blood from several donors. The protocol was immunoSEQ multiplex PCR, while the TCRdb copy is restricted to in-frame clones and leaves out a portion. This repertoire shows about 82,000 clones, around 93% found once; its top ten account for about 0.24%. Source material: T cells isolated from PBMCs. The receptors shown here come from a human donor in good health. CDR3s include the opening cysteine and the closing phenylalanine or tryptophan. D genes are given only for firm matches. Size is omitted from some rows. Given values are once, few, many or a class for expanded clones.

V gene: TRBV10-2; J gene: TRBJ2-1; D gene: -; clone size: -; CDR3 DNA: TGCGCCAGCAGTGACGGGACATTTGAGCAGTTCTTC; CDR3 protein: CASSDGTFEQFF
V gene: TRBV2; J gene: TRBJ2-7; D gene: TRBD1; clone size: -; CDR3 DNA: TGTGCCAGCAGAGACGGGACAGGGAACTACGAGCAGTACTTC; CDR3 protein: CASRDGTGNYEQYF
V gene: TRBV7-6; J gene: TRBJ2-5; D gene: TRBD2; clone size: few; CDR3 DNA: TGTGCCAGCAGCTTAGGATCTAGCGGACAAGAGACCCAGTACTTC; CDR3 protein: CASSLGSSGQETQYF
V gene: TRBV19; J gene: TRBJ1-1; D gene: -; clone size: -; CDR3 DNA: TGTGCCAGTGGCACGGGTAACACTGAAGCTTTCTTT; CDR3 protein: CASGTGNTEAFF
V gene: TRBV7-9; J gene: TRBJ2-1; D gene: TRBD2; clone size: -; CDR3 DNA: TGTGCCAGCAGCTTACTTGGGACTAGCGACAATGAGCAGTTCTTC; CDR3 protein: CASSLLGTSDNEQFF
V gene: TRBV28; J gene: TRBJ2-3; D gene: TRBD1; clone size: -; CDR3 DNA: TGTGCCAGCAGTTTAACCCAATGGGACAGGGGACAGTATTTT; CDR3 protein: CASSLTQWDRGQYF
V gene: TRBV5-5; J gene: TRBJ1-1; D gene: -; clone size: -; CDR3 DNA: TGTGCCAGCAGCTCCGAACGGGGAAACACTGAAGCTTTCTTT; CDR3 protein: CASSSERGNTEAFF
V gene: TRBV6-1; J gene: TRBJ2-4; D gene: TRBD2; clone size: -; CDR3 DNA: TGTGCCAGCAGTGCCTACCGAGGGACTATCGACTTAGCCAAAAACATTCAGTACTTC; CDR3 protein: CASSAYRGTIDLAKNIQYF
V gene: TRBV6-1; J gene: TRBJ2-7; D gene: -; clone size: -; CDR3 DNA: TGTGCCAGCAGTGAAGGGGAGAACTACGAGCAGTACTTC; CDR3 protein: CASSEGENYEQYF
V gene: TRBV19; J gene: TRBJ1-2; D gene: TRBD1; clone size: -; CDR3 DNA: TGTGCCAGTAGTTGGGGGGACAGGAACTATGGCTACACCTTC; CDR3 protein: CASSWGDRNYGYTF
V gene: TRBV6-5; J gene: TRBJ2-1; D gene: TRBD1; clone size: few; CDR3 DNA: TGTGCCAGCAGTACAAGACAGGGATACAATGAGCAGTTCTTC; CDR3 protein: CASSTRQGYNEQFF
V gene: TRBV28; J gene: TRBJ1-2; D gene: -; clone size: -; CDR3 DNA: TGTGCCAGCATGGGGACTACTAACTATGGCTACACCTTC; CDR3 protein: CASMGTTNYGYTF
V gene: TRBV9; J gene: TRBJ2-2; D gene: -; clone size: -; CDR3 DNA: TGTGCCAGCAGCCGGGGAGACGGGGAGCTGTTTTTT; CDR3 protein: CASSRGDGELFF
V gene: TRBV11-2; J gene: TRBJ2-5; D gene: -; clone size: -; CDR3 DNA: TGTGCCAGCAGCTTAGGAGAGGCCTTAAGTGGGACCCAGTACTTC; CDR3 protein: CASSLGEALSGTQYF
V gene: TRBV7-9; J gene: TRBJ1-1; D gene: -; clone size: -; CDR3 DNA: TGTGCCAGCAGCTGGACAGAGGGCACTGAAGCTTTCTTT; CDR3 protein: CASSWTEGTEAFF
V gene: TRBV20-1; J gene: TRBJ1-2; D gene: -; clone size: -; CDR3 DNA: TGCAGTGCTGATAATCTTAGTGGCTACACCTTC; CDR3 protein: CSADNLSGYTF
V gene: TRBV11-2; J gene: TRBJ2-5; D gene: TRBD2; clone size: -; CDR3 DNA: TGTGCCAGCAGCTCGGGACTAGCGGGAGACTGGGAGACCCAGTACTTC; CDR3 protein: CASSSGLAGDWETQYF
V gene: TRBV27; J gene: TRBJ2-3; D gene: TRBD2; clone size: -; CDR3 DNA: TGTGCCAGCAGTTTTGGGTCAGGTGGGGGGGGAGGCACAGATACGCAGTATTTT; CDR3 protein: CASSFGSGGGGGTDTQYF
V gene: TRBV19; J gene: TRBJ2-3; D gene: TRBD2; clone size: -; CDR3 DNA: TGTGCCAGTAGTATTTTTCCGGGACTAGTCAGCACAGATACGCAGTATTTT; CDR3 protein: CASSIFPGLVSTDTQYF
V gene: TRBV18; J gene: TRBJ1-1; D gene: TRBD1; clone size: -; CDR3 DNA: TGTGCCAGCTCACCGACAGGGCTCGGGGGCACTGAAGCTTTCTTT; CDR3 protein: CASSPTGLGGTEAFF
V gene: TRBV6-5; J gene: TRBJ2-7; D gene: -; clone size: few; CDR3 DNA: TGTGCCAGCAGCCCGGGGTTCTCCTACGAGCAGTACTTC; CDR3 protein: CASSPGFSYEQYF
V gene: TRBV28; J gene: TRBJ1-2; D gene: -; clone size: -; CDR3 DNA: TGTGCCAGCAGTCTAACAGCTAACTATGGCTACACCTTC; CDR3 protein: CASSLTANYGYTF
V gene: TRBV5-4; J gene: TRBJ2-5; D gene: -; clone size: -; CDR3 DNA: TGTGCCAGCAGCTTGGCCCTGGGCAACCAAGAGACCCAGTACTTC; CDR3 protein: CASSLALGNQETQYF
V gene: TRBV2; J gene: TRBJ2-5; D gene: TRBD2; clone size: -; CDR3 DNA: TGTGCCAGCACGAGCTGGGGTAGCGGGATGGTGGAGACCCAGTACTTC; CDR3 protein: CASTSWGSGMVETQYF
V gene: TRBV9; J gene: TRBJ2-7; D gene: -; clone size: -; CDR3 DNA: TGTGCCAGCAGCGCGGTGGGGGGGCCGGGATACGAGCAGTACTTC; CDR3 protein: CASSAVGGPGYEQYF
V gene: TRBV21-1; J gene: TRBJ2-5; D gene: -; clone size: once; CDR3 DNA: TGTGCCAGCAGTCATTTTGGACAGGGAGGCATGGAGACCCAGTACTTC; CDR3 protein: CASSHFGQGGMETQYF
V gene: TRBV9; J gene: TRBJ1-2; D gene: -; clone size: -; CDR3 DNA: TGTGCCAGCAGCGTAGTAGGGGCCGGCTACACCTTC; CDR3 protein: CASSVVGAGYTF
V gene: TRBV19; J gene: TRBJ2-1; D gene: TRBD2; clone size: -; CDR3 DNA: TGTGCCAGTACCCACACTAGCGAGCCCTACAATGAGCAGTTCTTC; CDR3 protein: CASTHTSEPYNEQFF
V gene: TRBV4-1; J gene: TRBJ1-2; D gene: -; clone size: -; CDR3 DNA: TGCGCCAGCAGCCAAGATGAACACCCTAACTATGGCTACACCTTC; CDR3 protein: CASSQDEHPNYGYTF
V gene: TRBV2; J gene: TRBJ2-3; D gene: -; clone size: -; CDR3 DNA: TGTGCCAGCAGTATGAGCACCTACACAGATACGCAGTATTTT; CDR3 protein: CASSMSTYTDTQYF
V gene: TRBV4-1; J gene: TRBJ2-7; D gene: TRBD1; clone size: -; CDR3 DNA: TGCGCCAGCAGCCAAGAACCGGGACAGGGTTCTCGCGAGCAGTACTTC; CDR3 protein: CASSQEPGQGSREQYF
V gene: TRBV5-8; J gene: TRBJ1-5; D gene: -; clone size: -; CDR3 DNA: TGTGCCAGCAGCCCCCAGGGGTATAGCAATCAGCCCCAGCATTTT; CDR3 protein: CASSPQGYSNQPQHF
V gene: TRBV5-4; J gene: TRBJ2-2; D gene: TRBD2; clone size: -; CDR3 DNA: TGTGCCAGCAGACCTCAACTAGCGGGGGGGTACACCGGGGAGCTGTTTTTT; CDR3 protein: CASRPQLAGGYTGELFF
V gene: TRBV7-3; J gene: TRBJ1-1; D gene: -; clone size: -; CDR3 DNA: TGTGCCAGCAGCTTAAGTTTGGAGCCGAACACTGAAGCTTTCTTT; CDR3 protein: CASSLSLEPNTEAFF
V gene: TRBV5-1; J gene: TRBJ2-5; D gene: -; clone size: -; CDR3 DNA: TGCGCCAGCAGCCCTGTTCGGGGAGGAGAAGAAGAGACCCAGTACTTC; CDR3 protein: CASSPVRGGEEETQYF
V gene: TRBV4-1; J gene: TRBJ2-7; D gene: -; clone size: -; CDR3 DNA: TGCGCCAGCAGCCAAAAACCCCTCGGCGGGGAGCAGTACTTC; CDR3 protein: CASSQKPLGGEQYF
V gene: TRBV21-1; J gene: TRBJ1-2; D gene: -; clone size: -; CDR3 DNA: TGTGCCAGCAGCAAAGAAGTTCTTCCGGGGTTCAAAAACACCTTC; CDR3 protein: CASSKEVLPGFKNTF
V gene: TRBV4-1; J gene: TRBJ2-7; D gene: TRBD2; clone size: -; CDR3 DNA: TGCGCCAGCAGCCAAGTAGGGTTGGGGACTAGCGGGAACGAGCAGTACTTC; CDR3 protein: CASSQVGLGTSGNEQYF
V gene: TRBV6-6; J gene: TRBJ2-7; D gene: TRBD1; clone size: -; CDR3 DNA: TGTGCCAGCAGCGGGACAGGGTACGAGCAGTACTTC; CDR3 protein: CASSGTGYEQYF
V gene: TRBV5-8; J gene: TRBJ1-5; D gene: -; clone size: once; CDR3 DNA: TGTGCCAGCAGCTTGTTCGGTTGGGAGCAGCCCCAGCATTTT; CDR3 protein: CASSLFGWEQPQHF
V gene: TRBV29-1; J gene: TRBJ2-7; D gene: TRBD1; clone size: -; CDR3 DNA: TGCAGCGCCAAAGGACAGGGGAACGACGAGCAGTACTTC; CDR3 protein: CSAKGQGNDEQYF
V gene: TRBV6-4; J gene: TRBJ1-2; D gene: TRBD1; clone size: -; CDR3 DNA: TGTGCCAGCGGACCCCCGGACAGGCCTAATTACACCTTC; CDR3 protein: CASGPPDRPNYTF
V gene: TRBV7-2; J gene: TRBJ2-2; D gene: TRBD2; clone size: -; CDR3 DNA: TGTGCCAGCAGCCCCCGACCGATGGCGGGAGTGGGCACCGGGGAGCTGTTTTTT; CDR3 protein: CASSPRPMAGVGTGELFF
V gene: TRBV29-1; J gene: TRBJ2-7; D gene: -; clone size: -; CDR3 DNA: TGCAGCGTGAGACAAGATCTTCACCCTTACGAGCAGTACTTC; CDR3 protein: CSVRQDLHPYEQYF
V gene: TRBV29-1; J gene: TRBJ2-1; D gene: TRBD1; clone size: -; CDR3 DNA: TGCAGCGTTGACACAGGGGGGCATAATGAGCAGTTCTTC; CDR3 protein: CSVDTGGHNEQFF
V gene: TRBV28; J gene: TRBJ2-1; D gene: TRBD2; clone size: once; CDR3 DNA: TGTGCCAGCAGTTTATCCGCCGGGACTAGCGGGAGTACCTACAATGAGCAGTTCTTC; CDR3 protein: CASSLSAGTSGSTYNEQFF
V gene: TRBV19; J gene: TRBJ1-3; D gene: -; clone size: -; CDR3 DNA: TGTGCCAGTAGTATACGGGGTTTAATAGGAAACACCATATATTTT; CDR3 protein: CASSIRGLIGNTIYF
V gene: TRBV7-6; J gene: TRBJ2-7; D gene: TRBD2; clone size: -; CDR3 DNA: TGTGCCAGCAGCTTATTAGGCGGGAGGGCTCCCGTCGAGCAGTACTTC; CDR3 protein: CASSLLGGRAPVEQYF